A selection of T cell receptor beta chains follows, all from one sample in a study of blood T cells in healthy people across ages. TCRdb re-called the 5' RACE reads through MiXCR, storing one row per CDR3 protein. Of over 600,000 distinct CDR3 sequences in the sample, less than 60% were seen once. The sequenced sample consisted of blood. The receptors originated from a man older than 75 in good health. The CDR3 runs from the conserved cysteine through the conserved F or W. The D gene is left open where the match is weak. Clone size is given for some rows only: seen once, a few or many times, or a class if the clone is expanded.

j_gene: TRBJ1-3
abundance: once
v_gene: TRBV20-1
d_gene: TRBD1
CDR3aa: CSARDPKGASGNTIYF
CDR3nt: TGCAGTGCTAGAGATCCTAAGGGGGCATCTGGAAACACCATATATTTT

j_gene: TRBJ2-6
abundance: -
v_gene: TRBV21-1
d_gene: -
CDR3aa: CASSKALPVANVLTF
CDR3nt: TGTGCCAGCAGCAAAGCACTCCCTGTGGCCAACGTCCTGACTTTC

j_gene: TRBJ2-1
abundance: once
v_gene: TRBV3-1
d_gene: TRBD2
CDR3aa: CASSPRGAGIKYNEQFF
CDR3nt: TGTGCCAGCAGCCCCCGGGGAGCGGGAATAAAGTACAATGAGCAGTTCTTC

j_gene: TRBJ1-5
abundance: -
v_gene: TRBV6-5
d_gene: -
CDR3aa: CASRSRQDQPQHF
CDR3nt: TGTGCCAGCAGATCCCGACAGGATCAGCCCCAGCATTTT

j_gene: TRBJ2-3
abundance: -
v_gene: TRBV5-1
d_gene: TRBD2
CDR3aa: CASSWGLAGVDTQYF
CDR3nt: TGCGCCAGCAGCTGGGGACTAGCGGGAGTGGATACGCAGTATTTT

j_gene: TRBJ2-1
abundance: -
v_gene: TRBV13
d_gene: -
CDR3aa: CASSLGQGGLYNERFF
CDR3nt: TGTGCCAGCAGCTTAGGCCAGGGCGGCCTCTACAATGAGCGGTTCTTC

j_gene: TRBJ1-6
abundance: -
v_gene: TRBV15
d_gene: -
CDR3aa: CATSRERESPLHF
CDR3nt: TGTGCCACCAGCAGAGAGAGGGAATCACCCCTCCACTTT

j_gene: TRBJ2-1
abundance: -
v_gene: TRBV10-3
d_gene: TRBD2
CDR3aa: CAISGSGGAPYNEQFF
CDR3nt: TGTGCCATCAGTGGGAGCGGGGGGGCCCCCTACAATGAGCAGTTCTTC

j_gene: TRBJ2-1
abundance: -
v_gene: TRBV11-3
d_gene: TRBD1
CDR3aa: CASSFRQGKFNEQFF
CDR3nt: TGTGCCAGCAGCTTCCGACAGGGAAAATTCAATGAGCAGTTCTTC

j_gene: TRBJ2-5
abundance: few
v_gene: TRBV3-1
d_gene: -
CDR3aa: CASSQVGGMGEQYF
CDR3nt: TGTGCCAGCAGCCAAGTCGGCGGAATGGGGGAGCAGTACTTC

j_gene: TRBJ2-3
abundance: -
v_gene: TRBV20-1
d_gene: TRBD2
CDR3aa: CSASVTSGSVDTQYF
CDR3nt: TGCAGTGCTAGTGTCACTAGCGGGAGTGTAGATACGCAGTATTTT

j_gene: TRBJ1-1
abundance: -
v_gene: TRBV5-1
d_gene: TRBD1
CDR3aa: CASSSGTVGGTEAFF
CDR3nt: TGCGCCAGCAGCTCGGGGACAGTGGGGGGCACTGAAGCTTTCTTT

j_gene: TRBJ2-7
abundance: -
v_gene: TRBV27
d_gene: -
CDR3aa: CASSPTGPAFGEQYF
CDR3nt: TGTGCCAGCAGTCCGACAGGACCGGCGTTTGGCGAGCAGTACTTC

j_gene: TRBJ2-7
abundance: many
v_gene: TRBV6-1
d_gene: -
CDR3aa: CASSDLYEQYF
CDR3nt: TGTGCCAGCAGTGACCTCTACGAGCAGTACTTC

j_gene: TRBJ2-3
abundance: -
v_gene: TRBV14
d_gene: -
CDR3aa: CASSQGRRTQYF
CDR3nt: TGTGCCAGCAGCCAAGGCCGGAGAACGCAGTATTTT

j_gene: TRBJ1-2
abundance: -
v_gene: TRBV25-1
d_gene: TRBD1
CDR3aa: CASSEPGDSLYGYTF
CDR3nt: TGTGCCAGCAGTGAACCCGGGGACAGCCTCTATGGCTACACCTTC

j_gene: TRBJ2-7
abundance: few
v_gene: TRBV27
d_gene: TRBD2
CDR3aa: CASSLSGGSPSYEQYF
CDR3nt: TGTGCCAGCAGTTTATCCGGCGGGAGCCCCTCCTACGAGCAGTACTTC

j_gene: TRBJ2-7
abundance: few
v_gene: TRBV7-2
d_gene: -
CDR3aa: CASTPSRYEQYF
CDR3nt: TGTGCCAGCACCCCGTCCCGGTACGAGCAGTACTTC

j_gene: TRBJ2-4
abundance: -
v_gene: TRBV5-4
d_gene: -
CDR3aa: CASSLMANIQYF
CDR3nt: TGTGCCAGCAGCTTGATGGCAAACATTCAGTACTTC

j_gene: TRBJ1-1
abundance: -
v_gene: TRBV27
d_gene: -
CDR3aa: CASSYRIWGDRMNTEAFF
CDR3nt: TGTGCCAGCAGTTACCGAATTTGGGGGGATCGGATGAACACTGAAGCTTTCTTT

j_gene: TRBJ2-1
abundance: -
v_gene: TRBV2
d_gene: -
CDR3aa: CASKTVDEQFF
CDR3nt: TGTGCCAGCAAGACAGTCGATGAGCAGTTCTTC

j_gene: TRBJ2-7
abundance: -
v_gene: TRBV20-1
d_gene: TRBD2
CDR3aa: CSAREPSGSGEQYF
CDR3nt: TGCAGTGCTAGAGAACCGAGCGGGAGTGGCGAGCAGTACTTC

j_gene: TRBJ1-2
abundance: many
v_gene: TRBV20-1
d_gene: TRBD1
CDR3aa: CSARDRTGGHGYTF
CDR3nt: TGCAGTGCTAGAGATCGGACAGGGGGCCATGGCTACACCTTC

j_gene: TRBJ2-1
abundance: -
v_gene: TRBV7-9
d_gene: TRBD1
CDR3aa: CASSLLQGLGEQFF
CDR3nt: TGTGCCAGCAGCTTATTACAGGGGTTAGGTGAGCAGTTCTTC

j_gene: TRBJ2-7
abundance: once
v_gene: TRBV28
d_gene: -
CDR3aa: CASSLFTASRSYEQYF
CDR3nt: TGTGCCAGCAGTTTATTTACGGCTAGCAGGTCCTACGAGCAGTACTTC

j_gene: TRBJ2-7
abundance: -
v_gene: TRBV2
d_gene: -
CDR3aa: CASSVIPPSYNEQYF
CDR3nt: TGTGCCAGCAGTGTTATTCCGCCTAGCTACAATGAGCAGTACTTC

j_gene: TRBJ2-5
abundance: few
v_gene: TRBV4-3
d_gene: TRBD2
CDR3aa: CASSQGSGTAGEQYF
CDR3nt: TGCGCCAGCAGCCAAGGGAGCGGGACCGCGGGGGAGCAGTACTTC

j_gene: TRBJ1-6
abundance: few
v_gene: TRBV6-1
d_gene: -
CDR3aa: CASSGDLLNSPLHF
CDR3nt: TGTGCCAGCAGTGGGGACCTCCTTAATTCACCCCTCCACTTT

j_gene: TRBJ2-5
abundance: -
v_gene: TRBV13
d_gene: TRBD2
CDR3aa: CASSNPLRGAGGKETQYF
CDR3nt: TGTGCCAGCAGCAATCCGCTGCGGGGAGCGGGGGGAAAAGAGACCCAGTACTTC

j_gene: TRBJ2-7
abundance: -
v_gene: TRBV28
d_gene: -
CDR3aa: CASCGTPTYDQYF
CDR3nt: TGTGCCAGCTGCGGGACCCCCACCTACGATCAGTACTTC

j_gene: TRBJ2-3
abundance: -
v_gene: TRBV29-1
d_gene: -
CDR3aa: CSGRVAGDPTDTQYF
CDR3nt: TGCAGCGGACGAGTCGCAGGGGACCCCACAGATACGCAGTATTTT

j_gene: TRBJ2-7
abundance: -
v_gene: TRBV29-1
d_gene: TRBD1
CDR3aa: CSVGSDRGVAASSYGQYF
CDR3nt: TGCAGCGTCGGGTCGGACAGGGGGGTAGCGGCAAGCTCCTACGGGCAGTACTTC

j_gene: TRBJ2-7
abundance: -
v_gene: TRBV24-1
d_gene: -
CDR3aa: CATSNRANSYEQYF
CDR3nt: TGTGCCACCAGTAACAGGGCGAACTCCTACGAGCAGTACTTC

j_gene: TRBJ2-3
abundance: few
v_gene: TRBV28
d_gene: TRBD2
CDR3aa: CASSVAGGRTDTQYF
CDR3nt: TGTGCCAGCAGTGTGGCGGGGGGGAGGACAGATACGCAGTATTTT

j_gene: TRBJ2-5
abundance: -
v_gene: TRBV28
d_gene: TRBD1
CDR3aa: CASSSGWTGTETQYF
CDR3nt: TGTGCCAGCAGTTCCGGGTGGACAGGGACGGAGACCCAGTACTTC

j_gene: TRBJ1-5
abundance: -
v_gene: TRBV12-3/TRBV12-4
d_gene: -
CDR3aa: CASSLGVLSGQPQHF
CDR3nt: TGTGCCAGCAGTTTAGGGGTCTTAAGTGGTCAGCCCCAGCATTTT

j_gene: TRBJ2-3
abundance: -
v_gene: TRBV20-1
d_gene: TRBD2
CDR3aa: CSADPRLALTDTQYF
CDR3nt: TGCAGTGCCGATCCTAGACTAGCGCTCACAGATACGCAGTATTTT

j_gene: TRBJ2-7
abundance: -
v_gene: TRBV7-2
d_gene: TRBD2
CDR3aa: CASSKGLVGTDEQYF
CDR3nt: TGTGCCAGCAGCAAGGGACTAGTGGGAACCGATGAGCAGTACTTC

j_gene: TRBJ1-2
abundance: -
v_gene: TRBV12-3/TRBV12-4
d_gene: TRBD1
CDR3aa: CASNRQGSGGYTF
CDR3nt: TGTGCCAGCAACCGACAGGGGAGCGGTGGCTACACCTTC

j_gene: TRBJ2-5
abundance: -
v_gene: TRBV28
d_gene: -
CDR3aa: CASSLGGDKYQETQYF
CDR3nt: TGTGCCAGCAGTTTGGGGGGGGACAAGTACCAAGAGACCCAGTACTTC

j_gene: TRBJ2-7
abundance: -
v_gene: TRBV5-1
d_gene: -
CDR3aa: CASSLVQGEQDEQYF
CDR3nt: TGCGCCAGCAGCTTGGTACAGGGTGAGCAGGACGAGCAGTACTTC

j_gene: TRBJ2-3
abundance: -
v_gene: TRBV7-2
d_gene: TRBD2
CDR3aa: CASSSRALTGGLRDTQYF
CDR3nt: TGTGCCAGCAGCTCGAGGGCTCTGACGGGAGGGTTGAGAGATACGCAGTATTTT

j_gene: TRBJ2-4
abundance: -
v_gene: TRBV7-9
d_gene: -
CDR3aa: CASSLELAKNVQYF
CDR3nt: TGTGCCAGCAGCTTGGAGTTGGCCAAAAACGTTCAGTACTTC

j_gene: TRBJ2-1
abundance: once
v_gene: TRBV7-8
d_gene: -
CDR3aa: CASSIDSRHSYEQFF
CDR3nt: TGTGCCAGCAGCATAGACAGCCGTCACTCCTACGAGCAGTTCTTC

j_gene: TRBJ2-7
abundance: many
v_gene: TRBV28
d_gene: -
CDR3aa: CASSIGGEQYF
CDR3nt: TGTGCCAGCAGTATAGGGGGTGAGCAGTACTTC

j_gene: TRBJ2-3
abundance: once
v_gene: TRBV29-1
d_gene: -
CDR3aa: CSVEGREPTDTQYF
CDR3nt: TGCAGCGTTGAGGGGCGGGAACCCACAGATACGCAGTATTTT

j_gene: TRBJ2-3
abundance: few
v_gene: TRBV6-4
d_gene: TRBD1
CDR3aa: CASSDSGTVSSTDTQYF
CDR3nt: TGTGCCAGCAGTGACTCGGGGACAGTATCTAGCACAGATACGCAGTATTTT

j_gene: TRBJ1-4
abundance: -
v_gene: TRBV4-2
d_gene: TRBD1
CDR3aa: CASSQVAGRGTGEKLFF
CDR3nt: TGTGCCAGCAGCCAAGTGGCAGGGAGGGGGACAGGGGAAAAACTGTTTTTT

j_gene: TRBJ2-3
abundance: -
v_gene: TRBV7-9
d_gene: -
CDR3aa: CASQTPQSTDTQYF
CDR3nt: TGTGCCAGCCAAACCCCACAAAGCACAGATACGCAGTATTTT

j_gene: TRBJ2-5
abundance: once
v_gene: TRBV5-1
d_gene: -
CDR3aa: CASSLAGGQPGTQYF
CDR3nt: TGCGCCAGCAGCTTGGCCGGGGGACAGCCAGGGACCCAGTACTTC

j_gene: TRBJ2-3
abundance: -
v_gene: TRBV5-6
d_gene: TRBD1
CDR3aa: CASSFPDRDTQYF
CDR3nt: TGTGCCAGCAGCTTCCCGGACAGGGACACGCAGTATTTT

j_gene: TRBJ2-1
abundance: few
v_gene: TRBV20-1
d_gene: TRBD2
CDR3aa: CSAKPPSGSNEQFF
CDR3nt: TGCAGTGCAAAGCCGCCTAGCGGGAGTAATGAGCAGTTCTTC

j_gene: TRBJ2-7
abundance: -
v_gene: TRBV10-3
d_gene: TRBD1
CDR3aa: CAISGPGQGYYEQYF
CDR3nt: TGTGCCATCAGTGGACCGGGACAGGGATACTACGAGCAGTACTTC